This TCR beta chain was captured by sequencing in a study of T cell repertoires in cytomegalovirus infection. Study context: Public TCR beta signatures were indicative of both CMV infection and a matching HLA type.

This clonotype was counted ten times or more. Its specificity is unknown. Each CDR3 protein gets one entry after TCRdb re-called the reads with MiXCR. The sample lists about 400,000 distinct CDR3 sequences; roughly 36% were seen once. Trimming stripped 6 bases from V and 7 bases from J, with 4 bases between. The CDR3 length is 11 residues. Germline V gene sequence: CDR1 MNHNS, CDR2 SASEGT. The sample in question was cultured PBMCs, obtained from culture after CMV antigen stimulation. The chain is built from TRBV6-1 and TRBJ1-6, with D uncertain. The receptor was derived from a human donor in good health (CMV status not recorded). Some clones in this sample may be carry-over from other donors' samples. The chain's CDR3 is CASRGNSPLHF. Written as DNA, the CDR3 is TGTGCCAGCAGGGGCAATTCACCCCTCCACTTT.